The entry that follows covers one TCR beta chain sequence. The record originates from a study of shared clonotypes between healthy human individuals. Clones were sequenced by immunoSEQ multiplex PCR, and TCRdb holds only the in-frame ones, with some missing. Altogether a few million clones are present, roughly nine tenths being singletons, with the ten largest covering around 0.14%. This CDR3 region has 17 residues. This clonotype originated in a man aged 18 to 29 in good health. V gene TRBV21-1 combines with J gene TRBJ2-7. TRBV21-1 is a pseudogene. The material sequenced was naive CD4+ T cells sorted from blood. The subset: CD45RA+ positively selected. The CDR3 protein is CASSKDAFMGSSYEQYF. CDR3 bases: TGTGCCAGCAGCAAAGATGCTTTCATGGGAAGCTCCTACGAGCAGTACTTC.